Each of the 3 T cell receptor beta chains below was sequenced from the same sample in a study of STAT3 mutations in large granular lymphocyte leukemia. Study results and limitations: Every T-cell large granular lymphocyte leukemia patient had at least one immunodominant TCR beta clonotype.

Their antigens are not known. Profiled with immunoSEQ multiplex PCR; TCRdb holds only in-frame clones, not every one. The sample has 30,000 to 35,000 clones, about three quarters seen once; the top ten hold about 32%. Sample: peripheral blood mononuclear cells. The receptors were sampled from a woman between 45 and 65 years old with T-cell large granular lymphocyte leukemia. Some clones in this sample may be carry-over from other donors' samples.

For the CDR3, the DNA is TGTGCCAGCAATTCGGGGGCCTCTTGGAATGAGCAGTTCTTC. This gives the protein CASNSGASWNEQFF. The chain links TRBV28 to TRBJ2-1, with D perhaps being TRBD1 or TRBD2 (6 bases each). The CDR3 runs 14 residues. V lost 7 bases and J lost 7, with 17 bases in between. Germline-derived CDR1 and CDR2 are MDHEN and SYDVKM.

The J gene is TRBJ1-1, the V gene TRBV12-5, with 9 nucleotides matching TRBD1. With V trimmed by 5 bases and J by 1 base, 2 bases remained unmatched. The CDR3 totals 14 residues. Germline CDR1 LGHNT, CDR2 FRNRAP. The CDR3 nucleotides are TGTGCTAGTGGTCAGGGACAGGGGAACACTGAAGCTTTCTTT. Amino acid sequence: CASGQGQGNTEAFF.

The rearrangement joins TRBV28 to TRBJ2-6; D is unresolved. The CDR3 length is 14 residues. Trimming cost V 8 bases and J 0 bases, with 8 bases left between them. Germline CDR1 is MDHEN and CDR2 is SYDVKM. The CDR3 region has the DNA TGTGCCAGCCATCCCTCCTCTGGGGCCAACGTCCTGACTTTC. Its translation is CASHPSSGANVLTF.